Listed below are T cell receptor beta chains from one sample, sequenced in a study of T cells in localized non-small cell lung cancer. TCRdb keeps only in-frame clones here, not all; method: immunoSEQ multiplex PCR. The sample consists of some 26,000 clones, roughly 89% of them appearing once. The sequencing here drew on peripheral blood, taken before any cancer treatment. The receptors come from a woman between 18 and 50 years old with stage I lung adenocarcinoma. The CDR3 runs from the conserved cysteine through the conserved F or W. The listing skips clone size in some rows; elsewhere it reads once, few, many or a size class.

abundance	j_gene	v_gene	CDR3aa
-	TRBJ2-7	TRBV15	CATSRDHETGSYEQYF
-	TRBJ2-2	TRBV18	CASSPTSGPGELFF
-	TRBJ2-2	TRBV30	CALIRRPQRDTGELFF
-	TRBJ1-5	TRBV30	CAWSSAGIGNQPQHF
-	TRBJ2-5	TRBV30	CAWSIGGLETQYF
-	TRBJ2-1	TRBV2	CASSEQGYNEQFF
-	TRBJ1-1	TRBV30	CAWSVGGSGEAFF
-	TRBJ2-6	TRBV7-3	CASSLGAAASGANVLTF
-	TRBJ1-1	TRBV10-3	CAISEEGMNTEAFF
-	TRBJ1-1	TRBV30	CAWSVRGNTEAFF
-	TRBJ1-3	TRBV10-2	CASSESFLDRLNSYSGNTIYF
-	TRBJ1-4	TRBV7-9	CASSFGRGSNEKLFF
-	TRBJ2-6	TRBV9	CASSARQVPYSGANVLTF
once	TRBJ2-7	TRBV5-1	CASSGTGVHEQYF
-	TRBJ2-2	TRBV5-1	CASSPGLAGGELFF
few	TRBJ1-1	TRBV10-3	CAISEVGAADTEAFF
-	TRBJ1-3	TRBV5-8	CASRPGHSIYF
-	TRBJ1-4	TRBV7-9	CASSMGQSGDREKLFF
-	TRBJ1-1	TRBV2	CASRPRNTEAFF
-	TRBJ1-3	TRBV5-1	CASSFVGVGNTIYF
few	TRBJ1-2	TRBV6-5	CASSYERGGYTF
once	TRBJ1-4	TRBV6-5	CASTGRNEKLFF
-	TRBJ2-6	TRBV10-2	CASSDGLAGANVLTF
-	TRBJ1-5	TRBV2	CASTATGLNQPQHF
-	TRBJ2-2	TRBV7-8	CASSFMRWGTGKAGELFF
-	TRBJ2-7	TRBV9	CASSVDSYEQYF
once	TRBJ1-1	TRBV29-1	CSVDRESRTEAFF
once	TRBJ1-4	TRBV18	CASSPREATNEKLFF